This T cell receptor (beta chain) came from a study of cytomegalovirus exposure and HLA in healthy donors (dated 2017 in TCRdb). Background for the entire study: According to a later analysis, the roughly 130 validation repertoires were produced on the same platform as the approximately 690 repertoires of the first cohort. The study was designed to test whether signatures of past pathogen exposure could be identified by cataloging public T cell receptors. Along with the approximately 600-subject first cohort, a separate validation cohort of over a hundred different subjects was used. To predict cytomegalovirus infection status, the study brought together high-throughput TCR immunosequencing, statistical association of individual TCRs with disease status, and machine learning. Points the paper makes about the study in general: A total of 150 to 200 TCR beta chains were listed by the study as associated with cytomegalovirus. Subsequent analysis determined that TCRs grouped into clusters in the first cohort also showed a tendency toward co-occurrence across the 90 to 150 validation repertoires, and 85% to 95% of cluster scores exceeded 0. While some public TCRs were present in many individuals, most TCR sequences turned up only very rarely across donors. All 120 or so repertoires were used to score co-occurrence in the validation cohort in a later analysis, because that analysis had no HLA typing for the cohort. In both the original and validation cohorts, the classifier was reported to diagnose cytomegalovirus status with high specificity and sensitivity. A few of the identified cytomegalovirus-associated TCR beta chains were confirmed in vitro to be specific for cytomegalovirus antigens. The authors suggested that the approach could potentially be extended to other disease states and immunological phenotypes.

Reading the germline V gene gives CDR1 SGHRS and CDR2 YFSETQ. V and J are truncated by 4 bases and 1 base respectively, leaving an intervening sequence of 14 bases. The CDR3 contains 15 residues, cysteine and phenylalanine counted. Only the CDR3 portion is preserved as DNA: 45 bases, with reading frame beginning at the first base. Library method: the immunoSEQ multiplex PCR assay. The published analysis was carried out like this. A statistical classification framework was developed to diagnose cytomegalovirus status using the catalog of TCR beta chain sequences. TCRdb provides this immuneACCESS table in a form limited to in-frame rearrangements. Some clones are lacking; in checked studies, under half of them reflect an unresolved V gene, and why the rest are absent is not known. D and trimming were read from the DNA, whereas the V and J calls and clone size are those reported in that table. The sample records about 160,000 clones, around 96% of which are singletons. Together, the top ten hold around 0.9% of the sample.

The donors were included in the validation cohort of 90 to 150 subjects, a group kept apart from the roughly 680-subject first cohort. To note about this clone: Its recognized antigen is unknown. No much larger clonotype is one base removed from it; base qualities were not supplied.

Recombination connected TRBV5-1 to TRBJ1-1; the D gene is perhaps TRBD1, on 5 matching bases. This receptor was identified in a woman aged 18-30 years in good health and CMV-seronegative. The specimen sequenced was PBMCs. The DNA sequence is TGCGCCAGCAGCCCCGAAGGAAGGGGGAACACTGAAGCTTTCTTT. This yields the protein CASSPEGRGNTEAFF.